One and the same sample provided the 18 T cell receptor beta chains below, sequenced in a study of blood T cell repertoires in COVID-19 (TCRdb year 2020). The protocol used for the library was the immunoSEQ multiplex PCR assay. This is the immuneACCESS table as TCRdb keeps it, with only in-frame sequences that have V and J called. A part of the clones is gone; compared with another copy, unresolved V genes explain less than half, and the rest is unexplained. The sample data list fewer than 200,000 clones, and roughly 86% of these were observed just once. The ten largest clones capture about 2.6% of the sample. The specimen sequenced was peripheral blood. The receptors come from a woman of 80 years or more with COVID-19, enrolled during active disease.

Only a few counts were recorded for this clone. The V call is TRBV7-2, the J call TRBJ2-5; 14 positions match TRBD2. The CDR3 spans 16 residues. V lost 4 bases, J lost 1 base, and 2 bases stayed unmatched. Germline loops: CDR1 SGHTA, CDR2 FQGNSA. The chain's CDR3 is CASSSGLAGGQETQYF. DNA of the CDR3: TGTGCCAGCAGCTCCGGACTAGCGGGAGGCCAAGAGACCCAGTACTTC.

The chain carries TRBV7-9 and TRBJ1-3, with no clear D. The germline gives CDR1 SEHNR, CDR2 FQNEAQ (reference sequence). The CDR3 is 15 amino acids. V was cut by 3 bases and J by 0 bases, with 9 bases left in between. The CDR3 here is CASSLGRNSGNTIYF. In DNA, the CDR3 is TGTGCCAGCAGCTTGGGCCGGAACTCTGGAAACACCATATATTTT.

This clone appeared once. V gene TRBV5-8 combines with J gene TRBJ2-5, with TRBD1 matching 7 bases. The CDR3 covers 15 residues. Germline V gene data show CDR1 as SGHTS and CDR2 as YDEGEE. The J segment lost 5 bases and the V segment lost 4 bases, leaving 11 bases of the junction unmatched. For the CDR3, the DNA is TGTGCCAGCAGCCAATCCGGGACAGTTCGGGAGACCCAGTACTTC. This gives the protein CASSQSGTVRETQYF.

The gene calls are TRBV25-1 and TRBJ2-3, with a possible D match to TRBD2 (5 bases). Germline assignment: CDR1 MGHDK and CDR2 SYGVNS. This CDR3 contains 13 residues. V gave up 3 bases and J gave up 1 base, with 5 bases separating them. This CDR3 reads CASSDGGTDTQYF. CDR3 nucleotide sequence: TGTGCCAGCAGTGACGGGGGCACAGATACGCAGTATTTT.

V usage is TRBV3-1 (or the pseudogene TRBV3-2) and J usage is TRBJ1-1, with D hard to call. Per germline, CDR1 LGHDT and CDR2 YNNKEL (reference sequence). The germline V and J ends were trimmed by 2 bases and 0 bases, with 10 bases remaining between them. The CDR3 has 15 amino acids. The CDR3 nucleotides are TGTGCCAGCAGCCAATCATGGTCAGTGAACACTGAAGCTTTCTTT. Protein sequence: CASSQSWSVNTEAFF.

V usage is TRBV28 and J usage is TRBJ1-2; D is perhaps TRBD1 (6 bases). The ends were cut back, 4 bases at V and 4 bases at J, with 13 bases in the middle. The CDR3 consists of 14 residues. The germline gives CDR1 MDHEN, CDR2 SYDVKM. CDR3 bases: TGTGCCAGCAGTTCAGACAGGAGCCTCTATGGCTACACCTTC. Amino acids: CASSSDRSLYGYTF.

This chain joins TRBV10-3 and TRBJ1-6; 7 bases map to TRBD1. Germline CDR1 and CDR2: ENHRY and SYGVKD. Trimming cost V 6 bases and J 6 bases; bases outside gene matches: 2. This CDR3 is 13 amino acids long. The CDR3 nucleotides read TGTGCCATCAGAGGGACAGCTAATTCACCCCTCCACTTT. Protein product: CAIRGTANSPLHF.

The chain joins TRBV29-1 to TRBJ1-3; D is perhaps TRBD1 (5 bases). The CDR3 runs to 13 residues. The ends were cut back, 6 bases at V and 2 bases at J, with 11 bases in the middle. From germline, CDR1 is SQVTM and CDR2 ANQGSEA. DNA for the CDR3: TGCAGCGTCATGGCGGGGGCTGGAAACACCATATATTTT. Residues: CSVMAGAGNTIYF.

The V gene is TRBV6-2 or TRBV6-3, the J gene TRBJ1-5; no clear D gene. The CDR3 is 17 amino acids. Germline CDR1 reads MNHEY; CDR2 reads SVGEGT. V lost 6 bases and J lost 0, with 18 bases in between. The CDR3 loop reads CASSSENEDYSNQPQHF. In nucleotides, the CDR3 is TGTGCCAGCAGCTCCGAAAACGAGGATTATAGCAATCAGCCCCAGCATTTT.

This rearrangement joins TRBV5-4 to TRBJ2-2, with 9 bases lining up with TRBD2. Germline V gene data show CDR1 as SGHNT and CDR2 as YYREEE (reference sequence). CDR3 length equals 15 residues. J lost 6 bases, V lost 0 bases, and 3 bases had no gene match. CDR3 coding DNA: TGTGCCAGCAGCTTGGGCGGGAGGGCCTCCGGGGAGCTGTTTTTT. Translated: CASSLGGRASGELFF.

V is TRBV5-1 and J is TRBJ2-1; D remains ambiguous. The CDR3 has 17 residues. CDR1 is SGHRS, CDR2 YFSETQ, per germline. The ends were cut back, 4 bases at V and 4 bases at J, with 21 bases in the middle. CDR3 in amino acids: CASSQRIDSYEYNEQFF. The CDR3 bases are TGCGCCAGCAGCCAACGGATCGACTCCTACGAGTACAATGAGCAGTTCTTC.

The chain has TRBV4-3 and TRBJ2-4; D is ambiguous. This CDR3 contains 14 residues. Looked up from germline, CDR1 is LGHNA and CDR2 is YSLEER. Trimming left V 0 bases short and J 4 bases short, with 7 bases between. The CDR3 DNA is TGCGCCAGCAGCCAAGAAACAGAGAAAAACATTCAGTACTTC. Its translation is CASSQETEKNIQYF.

The rearrangement uses TRBV14 and TRBJ1-1; D is unresolved. The CDR3 length is 15 residues. Germline V gene data show CDR1 as SGHDN and CDR2 as FVKESK. V was clipped by 0 bases and J by 1 base, with 9 bases between them. Here the CDR3 DNA reads TGTGCCAGCAGCCAAGAGGGCCTCTCGAACACTGAAGCTTTCTTT. Its translation is CASSQEGLSNTEAFF.

Only one count was recorded for this clone. J is TRBJ2-7 and V is TRBV9; no definite D call. There are 16 residues in the CDR3. Trimming took off 0 bases at V and 0 bases at J, with 13 bases between the two ends. From germline, CDR1 is SGDLS and CDR2 YYNGEE. The CDR3 is CASSVGIRASSYEQYF. The CDR3 DNA sequence: TGTGCCAGCAGCGTAGGTATCCGCGCGAGCTCCTACGAGCAGTACTTC.

V gene TRBV7-9 combines with J gene TRBJ1-3; D remains ambiguous. The CDR3 runs 13 residues. The germline CDR1 and CDR2 sequences are SEHNR and FQNEAQ (reference sequence). Trimming removed 0 bases from V and 6 bases from J, with 6 bases in between. The CDR3 sequence is CASSLASSNTIYF. The CDR3 nucleotides are TGTGCCAGCAGCTTAGCGTCTTCAAACACCATATATTTT.

This clone was seen only once. J is TRBJ2-5 and V is TRBV2; 11 positions match TRBD2. V dropped 1 base and J dropped 6; count of bases not matched to a gene: 7. This CDR3 is built from 16 residues. From germline, CDR1 is SNHLY and CDR2 FYNNEI. For the CDR3, the DNA is TGTGCCAGCAGTGAAGGCATAGCGGGAGGGCAAAAGACCCAGTACTTC. Protein product: CASSEGIAGGQKTQYF. The variable domain in full, completed from reference TRBV2 and TRBJ2-5, reads EPEVTQTPSHQVTQMGQEVILRCVPISNHLYFYWYRQILGQKVEFLVSFYNNEISEKSEIFDDQFSVERPDGSNFTLKIRSTKLEDSAMYFCASSEGIAGGQKTQYFGPGTRLLVL.

The chain combines TRBV3-1 (or the pseudogene TRBV3-2) with TRBJ1-2; D gene unclear. This CDR3 is 16 amino acids long. Looked up from germline, CDR1 is LGHDT and CDR2 is YNNKEL (reference sequence). The V end was cut by 3 bases, the J end by 6 bases, with 20 bases between. The CDR3 DNA reads as TGTGCCAGCAGCCAGAGACCCACGTCGCGGAACCATGGCTACACCTTC. Its protein product is CASSQRPTSRNHGYTF.

V gene TRBV11-3 combines with J gene TRBJ2-3; TRBD2 might be the D (5 bases). This CDR3 has 13 amino acids. Trimming took 5 bases from V and 4 from J, leaving 10 bases between them. Germline V lookup: CDR1 SGHNT, CDR2 YENEEA. CDR3 sequence reads: CASSQTRADTQYF. CDR3 bases: TGTGCCAGCAGCCAAACTAGAGCAGATACGCAGTATTTT.